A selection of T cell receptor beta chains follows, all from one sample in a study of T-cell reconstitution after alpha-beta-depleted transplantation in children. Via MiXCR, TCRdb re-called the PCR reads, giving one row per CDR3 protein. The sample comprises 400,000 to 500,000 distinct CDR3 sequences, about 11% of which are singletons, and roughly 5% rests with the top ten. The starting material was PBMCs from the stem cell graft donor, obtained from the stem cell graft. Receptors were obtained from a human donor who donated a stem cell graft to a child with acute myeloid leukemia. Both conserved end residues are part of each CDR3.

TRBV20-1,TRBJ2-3,CSARPELLGQDRGPDTQYF
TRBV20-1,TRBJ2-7,CSASGLDIYEQHF
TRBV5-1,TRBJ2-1,CASSESLAGANEQFF
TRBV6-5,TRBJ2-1,CASSSKQGFHEQFF
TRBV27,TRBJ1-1,CASSSGGTGRTEAFF
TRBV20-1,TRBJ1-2,CSARDDSGLSGYTF
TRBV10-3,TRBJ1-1,CAISDLSLGRGWHTEAFF
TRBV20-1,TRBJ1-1,CSARRTGLRNTEAFF
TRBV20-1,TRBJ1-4,CSAALGQGTNEKLFF
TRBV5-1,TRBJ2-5,CASSFMSQAGETQYF
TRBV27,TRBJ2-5,CASSFRLAETQYF
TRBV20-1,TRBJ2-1,CSARRTNEQFF
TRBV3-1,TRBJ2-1,CASSQTSGAYNEQFF
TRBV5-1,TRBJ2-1,CASSLAVGTYNEQFF
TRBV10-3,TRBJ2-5,CAISETGTKGLAGGPPVGTQYF
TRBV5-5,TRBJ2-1,CASRRLGETNYNEQFF
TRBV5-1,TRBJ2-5,CASSLGSSGGEETQYF
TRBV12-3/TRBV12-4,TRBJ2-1,CASRAGVFNEQFF
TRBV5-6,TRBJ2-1,CASSLNGQGVDNEQFF
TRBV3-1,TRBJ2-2,CASSLRGELFF
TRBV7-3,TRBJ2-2,CASRPGRQTGELFF
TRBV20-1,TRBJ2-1,CSASQGSPYNEQFF
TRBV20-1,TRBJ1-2,CSASLTRERGYTF
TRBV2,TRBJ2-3,CASSASAETQYF
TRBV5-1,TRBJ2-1,CASSSDQGGGYNEQFF
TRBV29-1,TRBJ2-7,CSVARSYEQYF
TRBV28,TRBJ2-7,CASSPQNRGQLYF
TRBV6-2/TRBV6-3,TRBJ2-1,CASSRTGAYNEQFF
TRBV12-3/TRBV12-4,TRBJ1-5,CASSGQVSEPQHF
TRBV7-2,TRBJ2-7,CASSLVAAQQYF
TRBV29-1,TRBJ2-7,CSVATRKGEQYF
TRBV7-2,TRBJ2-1,CASSLRLAGGLDEQFF
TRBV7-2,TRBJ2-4,CASSLVPQGGENIQYF
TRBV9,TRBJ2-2,CASSVSGDGELFF
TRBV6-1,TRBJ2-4,CASRSGPRGRNIQYF
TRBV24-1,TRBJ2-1,CATSDPGLACDNEQFF
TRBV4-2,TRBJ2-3,CASSRTHPTDTQYF
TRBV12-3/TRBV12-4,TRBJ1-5,CASTGGVSNNQPQHF
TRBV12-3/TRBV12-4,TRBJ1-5,CASSPRLIRANNQPQHF
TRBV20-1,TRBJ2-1,CSAIDNEQFF
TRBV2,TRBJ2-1,CALQGDPPSYNEQFF
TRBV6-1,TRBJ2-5,CASRALGTVETQYF
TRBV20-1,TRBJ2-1,CSASGASGALQYNEQFF
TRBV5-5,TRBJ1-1,CASSHSQGVRTEAFF
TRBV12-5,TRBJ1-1,CASGLEGGTEAFF
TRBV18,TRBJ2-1,CASSWADSSYNEQFF
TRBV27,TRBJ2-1,CASSFLSEQFF
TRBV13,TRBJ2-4,CASSARTGVNIQYF
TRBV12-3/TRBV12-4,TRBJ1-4,CASSFRTHPPWANEKLFF
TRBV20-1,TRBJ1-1,CSAKRTGGMNTEAFF
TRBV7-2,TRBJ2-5,CASSFQGNRETQYF
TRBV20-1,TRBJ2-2,CSAREHGGGTNTGELFF
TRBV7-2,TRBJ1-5,CASSLRADSNQPQHF
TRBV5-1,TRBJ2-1,CASSLVLSRDEQFF